One and the same sample provided the 13 T cell receptor beta chains below, sequenced in a study of blood T cell repertoires in COVID-19. The data were produced by immunoSEQ multiplex PCR, yet TCRdb's version contains in-frame clones alone and is incomplete. The repertoire has about 210,000 clones, about 90% of them found once; the top ten carry 6.5% to 9.5%. Sequenced sample: PBMCs or T cells enriched from blood (not recorded which). Receptor source: a woman aged 18 to 35 who had recovered from COVID-19.

The chain combines TRBV12-3 or TRBV12-4 with TRBJ1-1; 7 nucleotides agree with TRBD1. V lost 2 bases to trimming and J lost 7 bases; unmatched junction nucleotides: 4. The CDR3 length is 13 residues. The CDR3 coding sequence is TGTGCCAGCAGTTTAACACAGGGGATTGAAGCTTTCTTT. It is translated as CASSLTQGIEAFF.

This clone was seen only once. The chain employs TRBV6-5 and TRBJ1-6; TRBD1 aligns across 8 bases. CDR1 and CDR2 from the germline V gene are MNHEY and SVGAGI. This CDR3 comprises 16 residues. Trimming at V came to 0 bases and at J to 8 bases, leaving 6 bases not matched to a gene. The CDR3 loop reads CASSYSIGQGHSPLHF. The CDR3 DNA sequence: TGTGCCAGCAGTTACTCGATCGGACAGGGTCATTCACCCCTCCACTTT.

This chain joins TRBV9 and TRBJ2-3; TRBD2 agrees at 10 bases. In germline, CDR1 is SGDLS, CDR2 YYNGEE. Unmatched junction bases numbered 11, after V lost 4 bases and J lost 9 bases. This CDR3 has 15 amino acids. This CDR3 reads CASSPREAGGLTQYF. As DNA, the CDR3 is TGTGCCAGCAGCCCCCGGGAAGCGGGGGGGCTGACGCAGTATTTT.

In its sample, this clone was seen once. This chain uses TRBV6-1 with TRBJ1-3, with D unclear. The CDR3 extends over 15 amino acids. CDR1 and CDR2 (germline): MNHNS, SASEGT. The germline V and J ends were trimmed by 2 bases and 1 base, with 9 bases remaining between them. CDR3 residues: CASSESGGSGNTIYF. CDR3 in DNA: TGTGCCAGCAGTGAATCGGGAGGATCTGGAAACACCATATATTTT.

This chain joins TRBV30 and TRBJ1-4; D is undetermined. The V gene's germline CDR1 is GTSNPN and CDR2 SVGIG (reference sequence). There are 15 residues in the CDR3. V shed 2 bases and J shed 8 bases, with 18 bases lying between them. The chain's CDR3 is CAWSTRTQTAEKLFF. CDR3 sequence (DNA): TGTGCCTGGAGTACCCGGACTCAAACGGCGGAAAAACTGTTTTTT.

The V call is TRBV12-5, the J call TRBJ1-3; possibly TRBD1 for D (6 bases). Trimming removed 4 bases from V and 1 base from J, with 14 bases in between. CDR1 is LGHNT, CDR2 FRNRAP, per germline. The CDR3 has 16 amino acids. This chain's CDR3 is CASGSGEAGSGNTIYF. CDR3 DNA: TGTGCTAGTGGTTCAGGGGAAGCGGGGTCTGGAAACACCATATATTTT. The whole variable domain, remainder taken from reference TRBV12-5 and TRBJ1-3, is DARVTQTPRHKVTEMGQEVTMRCQPILGHNTVFWYRQTMMQGLELLAYFRNRAPLDDSGMPKDRFSAEMPDATLATLKIQPSEPRDSAVYFCASGSGEAGSGNTIYFGEGSWLTVV.

This chain links TRBV5-5 with TRBJ1-6, with TRBD1 identical over 7 bases. CDR1 and CDR2 (germline): SGHKS, YYEKEE (reference sequence). This CDR3 spans 12 amino acids. Losses at the gene ends were 10 bases for V and 8 bases for J; bases not matched to a gene: 6. In DNA form, the CDR3 reads TGTGCCTCCCGAACAGGGGATTCACCCCTCCACTTT. It codes for CASRTGDSPLHF.

The gene calls are TRBV2 and TRBJ2-2, with 12 bases lining up with TRBD2. The CDR3 consists of 15 residues. The germline V gene encodes CDR1 SNHLY and CDR2 FYNNEI. V lost 6 bases and J lost 5; bases outside the gene matches: 4. The CDR3 loop is CASRDGLAGTGELFF. In DNA, the CDR3 is TGTGCCAGCAGGGACGGACTAGCGGGGACCGGGGAGCTGTTTTTT. The full variable domain, with the rest looked up from reference TRBV2 and TRBJ2-2, is EPEVTQTPSHQVTQMGQEVILRCVPISNHLYFYWYRQILGQKVEFLVSFYNNEISEKSEIFDDQFSVERPDGSNFTLKIRSTKLEDSAMYFCASRDGLAGTGELFFGEGSRLTVL.

The gene calls are TRBV5-1 and TRBJ2-3, with 9 bases that match TRBD1. V trimming: 0 bases; J trimming: 4 bases; junction bases outside the gene matches: 9. CDR3 length: 17 amino acids. Germline V CDR1 and CDR2: SGHRS, YFSETQ. For the CDR3, the DNA is TGCGCCAGCAGCTTGGAGGGATCGGGACAGGGACCAGATACGCAGTATTTT. Amino acids: CASSLEGSGQGPDTQYF.

This chain uses TRBV28 with TRBJ1-2, with TRBD1 as a possible D gene (6 bases). This CDR3 comprises 15 residues. Germline CDR1 is MDHEN and CDR2 is SYDVKM. Deletions cut 6 bases from V and 2 bases from J, with 16 bases between. In DNA form, the CDR3 reads TGTGCCAGCAGCCCCGGGGGGCGCGGGAACTATGGCTACACCTTC. Amino acids: CASSPGGRGNYGYTF.

The J gene is TRBJ2-7, the V gene TRBV20-1; 8 bases are shared with TRBD1. CDR3 length: 15 amino acids. Germline lookup yields CDR1 DFQATT and CDR2 SNEGSKA (reference sequence). The V segment lost 5 bases and the J segment 0 bases; nucleotides outside the gene matches: 9. The CDR3 loop is CSAGGQGTYSYEQYF. The DNA for the CDR3 is TGCAGTGCTGGTGGACAGGGAACCTACTCCTACGAGCAGTACTTC.

This chain connects TRBV6-5 to TRBJ1-2, with TRBD1 matching 11 bases. CDR3 size: 15 residues. Germline CDR1 is MNHEY and CDR2 is SVGAGI. The ends lost 5 bases at V and 3 bases at J; junction bases unmatched: 5. The CDR3 here is CASSLRTGGDYGYTF. CDR3 DNA sequence: TGTGCCAGCAGTCTTCGGACAGGGGGCGACTATGGCTACACCTTC.

The chain has TRBV18 and TRBJ2-3, with a tentative D call TRBD1 (6 bases). Between the trimmed V and J ends, which lost 8 bases and 4 bases, there was a span of 16 bases. Germline CDR1 KGHSH, CDR2 LQKENI. This CDR3 has 14 amino acids. CDR3 amino acids: CASLSGAKADTQYF. CDR3 in DNA: TGTGCCAGCCTTTCAGGGGCCAAGGCAGATACGCAGTATTTT.